This T cell receptor (beta chain) was sequenced in a study of graft-versus-host responses after intestinal transplantation. In the study overall: Recipients underwent multivisceral, liver-intestinal, or isolated intestinal transplants. Anti-thymocyte globulin induction preceded about 3 years of tacrolimus and steroid maintenance in all recipients.

Study-level points and caveats: Some GvH clones appeared in ileal mucosa or blood before recipient bone marrow. Levels of circulating GvH clones at their peak were associated with early post-transplant HvG declines.

Looked up from germline, CDR1 is SGHNT and CDR2 is YYREEE (reference sequence). J was trimmed by 2 bases and V by 4 bases; bases with no gene match: 8. CDR3 length: 15 residues. Some clones are missing from TCRdb's copy, which holds only in-frame ones; the method was immunoSEQ multiplex PCR. The sample carries tens of thousands of clones, roughly 91% recorded once. A word on this clone: Antigen unknown.

This sequence was found in a human donor who received an intestinal transplant. The chain recombines TRBV5-4 with TRBJ2-5, with 7 bases matching TRBD1. This sample comprised unstimulated CD4+ T cells sorted from spleen or lymph node cells, obtained before intestinal transplant. The CDR3 protein is CASSVFGQEQETQYF. The CDR3 coding sequence is TGTGCCAGCAGCGTATTTGGACAGGAGCAAGAGACCCAGTACTTC.